What follows is one TCR beta chain and its context. Its antigen is unknown. The sample originates from a study of cytomegalovirus exposure and HLA in healthy donors. Study-wide findings and caveats: TRBV6-2, TRBV6-3 and some other V segments were unresolvable in 87-base-pair reads.

In the PCR, 60 Vbeta and 13 Jbeta primers were used. Clones were sequenced by immunoSEQ multiplex PCR, and TCRdb holds only the in-frame ones, with some missing. The sample data list 150,000 to 200,000 clones. The CDR3 loop spans 14 amino acids. Germline values: CDR1 SGHTA, CDR2 FQGNSA. V dropped 5 bases and J dropped 4; count of bases not matched to a gene: 5. V gene TRBV7-2 combines with J gene TRBJ1-2; 9 bases fit TRBD1. The sample consisted of PBMCs. The sequence came from a woman in her late teens or twenties in good health and CMV-seropositive. The CDR3 is CASSETGGSYGYTF. In nucleotides, the CDR3 is TGTGCCAGCAGCGAGACAGGGGGGAGCTATGGCTACACCTTC.